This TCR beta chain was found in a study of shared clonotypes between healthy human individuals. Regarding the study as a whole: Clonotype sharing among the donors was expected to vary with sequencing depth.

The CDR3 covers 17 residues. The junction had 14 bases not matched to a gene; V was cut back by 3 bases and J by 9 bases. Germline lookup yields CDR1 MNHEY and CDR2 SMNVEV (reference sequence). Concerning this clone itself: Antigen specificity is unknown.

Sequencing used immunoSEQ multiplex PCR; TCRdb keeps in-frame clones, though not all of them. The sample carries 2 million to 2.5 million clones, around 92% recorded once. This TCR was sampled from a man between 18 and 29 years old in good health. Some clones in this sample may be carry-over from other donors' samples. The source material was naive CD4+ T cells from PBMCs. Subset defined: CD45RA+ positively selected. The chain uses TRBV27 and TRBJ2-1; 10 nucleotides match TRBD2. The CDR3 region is CASSFSRTPSGSFEQFF. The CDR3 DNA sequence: TGTGCCAGCAGTTTTTCCAGAACCCCTAGCGGGAGCTTTGAGCAGTTCTTC.